The clone carrying this T cell receptor (beta chain) appeared a few times. The antigen is unknown. Germline CDR1 MGHDK, CDR2 SYGVNS. Trimming left V 6 bases short and J 0 bases short, with 9 bases between. The CDR3 covers 14 residues. Ahead of sequencing, the ViraFEST assay grew antigen-specific CD4+ T cells using viral peptide pools. The culture ran for approximately 10 days before CD4+ T cells were isolated. The vaccine given was either BNT162b2 or mRNA-1273, in two doses. They grew over 1.5 million PBMC in each well, adding around 9 IU/ml IL-2 and roughly 9.3 ug/ml peptides. The data belong to a study of vaccination effects on CD4 cells after COVID-19. Study background: Post-vaccine sampling occurred a median 72 days after the second dose.

Sequenced by immunoSEQ multiplex PCR; TCRdb stores in-frame clones only, minus some. The data show 20,000 to 30,000 clones, about 70% seen once. This TCR was sampled from a human donor who received a COVID-19 vaccine. The chain uses TRBV25-1 and TRBJ2-1; unclear D gene. The source material was CD4+ T cells from PBMCs cultured with SARS-CoV-2 spike peptides, sampled after COVID-19 vaccination. DNA for the CDR3: TGTGCCAGCAGAAGACGGAGCTCCTACAATGAGCAGTTCTTC. It codes for CASRRRSSYNEQFF.